The T cell receptor beta chain under discussion was sequenced for a study of control samples from healthy donors and cancer patients. Generated by immunoSEQ multiplex PCR, the TCRdb table keeps only in-frame clones and is missing some. The sample yields 150,000 or so clones, around 93% seen once. This CDR3 is built from 16 residues. The V end was cut by 3 bases, the J end by 4 bases, with 19 bases between. Germline CDR1 reads LNHDA; CDR2 reads SQIVND (reference sequence). Source material: blood. The chain recombines TRBV19 with TRBJ2-7; D is possibly TRBD1 or TRBD2 (6 bases each). This TCR derives from a woman aged 60 to 75 in good health. The CDR3: CASSMRGAGMTYEQYF. CDR3 nucleotides: TGTGCCAGTAGTATGAGGGGGGCAGGAATGACATACGAGCAGTACTTC.